This TCR beta chain was observed in a study of regulatory T cells in long-lasting Graves disease. For TCR beta, libraries came from iRepertoire HTBI primers and Arm-PCR of CDR3 regions. TCRdb itself ran the multiplex PCR reads through MiXCR, one entry per CDR3 protein. The table includes around 420,000 distinct CDR3 sequences, roughly 15% detected once. General study findings and limits: Patients with persistent disease shared 2,500 or so public clonotypes, outpacing the approximately 950 shared by new patients.

At least ten counts were recorded for this clonotype. Its antigen is currently unknown. Time point of the sample: newly diagnosed GD, antithyroid drugs for less than 3 months. RNA isolated from PBMCs was used to make the TCR library. Peripheral blood, around 10 milliliters of it, was drawn into EDTA tubes. V was cut by 6 bases and J by 1 base, with 9 bases left in between. This CDR3 comprises 13 residues. CDR1 and CDR2 (germline): SNHLY, FYNNEI. The sequence was collected from a female donor with Graves disease. The chain employs TRBV2 and TRBJ1-2; no reliable D call. The sample in question was peripheral blood mononuclear cells (PBMCs), obtained at new diagnosis, from a patient treated with antithyroid drugs. The CDR3 nucleotides are TGTGCCAGCAGCCCTGCTGTTAACTATGGCTACACCTTC. Amino acids: CASSPAVNYGYTF.